Listed below are T cell receptor beta chains from one sample, sequenced in a study of CD8 T cells in ankylosing spondylitis. One entry per CDR3 protein results from TCRdb running MiXCR on the 5' RACE reads. The sample records 200,000 to 300,000 distinct CDR3 sequences, around 9.2% being singletons. Material for sequencing was blood, either unsorted or a sorted T cell fraction (not recorded which). Source of these receptors: a male donor with ankylosing spondylitis or in good health (not recorded which). Both conserved end residues are part of each CDR3. D genes are given only for firm matches. Size is stated for part of the rows, as once, few or many counts, or as a class when the clone is expanded.

D: NA
V: TRBV20-1
J: TRBJ1-6
size: many
CDR3: CSLMRGNSPLHF
DNA: TGCAGTTTAATGAGGGGGAATTCACCCCTCCACTTT

D: TRBD1
V: TRBV29-1
J: TRBJ1-2
size: many
CDR3: CSVQDREYGYTF
DNA: TGCAGCGTTCAGGACAGGGAGTATGGCTACACCTTC

D: NA
V: TRBV5-6
J: TRBJ1-5
size: few
CDR3: CASSLGQWVNQPQHF
DNA: TGTGCCAGCAGCTTGGGACAGTGGGTCAATCAGCCCCAGCATTTT

D: NA
V: TRBV7-6
J: TRBJ1-5
size: many
CDR3: CASSLDRNQPQHF
DNA: TGTGCCAGCAGCTTAGACAGAAATCAGCCCCAGCATTTT

D: NA
V: TRBV7-9
J: TRBJ2-1
size: many
CDR3: CASSFTTGTSNEQFF
DNA: TGTGCCAGCAGCTTTACGACCGGGACATCAAATGAGCAGTTCTTC

D: NA
V: TRBV6-5
J: TRBJ2-7
size: many
CDR3: CASSYLGGVDEQYF
DNA: TGTGCCAGCAGTTACCTCGGAGGGGTCGACGAGCAGTACTTC

D: NA
V: TRBV7-9
J: TRBJ1-3
size: many
CDR3: CASSSRDLQGNTIYF
DNA: TGTGCCAGCAGCTCAAGGGACTTACAGGGAAACACCATATATTTT

D: NA
V: TRBV7-2
J: TRBJ2-7
size: few
CDR3: CASSLPGVLYEQYF
DNA: TGTGCCAGCAGCTTGCCCGGGGTGCTCTACGAGCAGTACTTC

D: TRBD1
V: TRBV6-1
J: TRBJ2-5
size: many
CDR3: CASSQDRGKETQYF
DNA: TGTGCCAGCAGCCAGGACAGGGGCAAAGAGACCCAGTACTTC

D: TRBD2
V: TRBV7-2
J: TRBJ2-5
size: many
CDR3: CASSLSTSGAQETQYF
DNA: TGTGCCAGCAGCTTGTCCACTAGCGGAGCTCAAGAGACCCAGTACTTC

D: NA
V: TRBV20-1
J: TRBJ2-3
size: many
CDR3: CSASGASTDTQYF
DNA: TGCAGTGCTAGCGGGGCTAGCACAGATACGCAGTATTTT

D: TRBD2
V: TRBV2
J: TRBJ2-1
size: NA
CDR3: CASRMTSGNFNEQFF
DNA: TGTGCCAGCAGGATGACTAGCGGGAACTTCAATGAGCAGTTCTTC

D: TRBD1
V: TRBV3-1
J: TRBJ2-5
size: few
CDR3: CASRRTGEQETQYF
DNA: TGTGCCAGCAGGCGGACAGGGGAGCAAGAGACCCAGTACTTC

D: TRBD1
V: TRBV19
J: TRBJ1-5
size: few
CDR3: CASTMTGSGNQPQHF
DNA: TGTGCCAGTACCATGACAGGGTCCGGCAATCAGCCCCAGCATTTT

D: TRBD2
V: TRBV7-3
J: TRBJ2-2
size: many
CDR3: CASSLTASGNTGELFF
DNA: TGTGCCAGCAGCTTAACGGCTAGCGGGAACACCGGGGAGCTGTTTTTT

D: NA
V: TRBV4-3
J: TRBJ2-1
size: NA
CDR3: CASSQDSRGAYNEQFF
DNA: TGCGCCAGCAGCCAAGATAGCAGGGGGGCCTACAATGAGCAGTTCTTC

D: NA
V: TRBV7-6
J: TRBJ2-1
size: NA
CDR3: CASSPGAPHEQFF
DNA: TGTGCCAGCAGCCCCGGCGCCCCGCATGAGCAGTTCTTC

D: NA
V: TRBV20-1
J: TRBJ1-5
size: many
CDR3: CSASRANQPQHF
DNA: TGCAGTGCGAGTAGGGCTAATCAGCCCCAGCATTTT

D: NA
V: TRBV7-9
J: TRBJ1-1
size: many
CDR3: CASSEDVTEAFF
DNA: TGTGCCAGCAGCGAGGACGTCACTGAAGCTTTCTTT

D: NA
V: TRBV5-1
J: TRBJ2-5
size: many
CDR3: CASSLSETQYF
DNA: TGCGCCAGCAGCTTGTCGGAGACCCAGTACTTC

D: NA
V: TRBV20-1
J: TRBJ1-2
size: many
CDR3: CSVKQGSGYTF
DNA: TGCAGTGTGAAGCAGGGTTCTGGCTACACCTTC

D: TRBD1
V: TRBV29-1
J: TRBJ1-5
size: many
CDR3: CSVAAGQGANQPQHF
DNA: TGCAGCGTTGCCGCTGGACAGGGGGCGAATCAGCCCCAGCATTTT

D: TRBD1
V: TRBV5-1
J: TRBJ2-1
size: NA
CDR3: CASELQGADEQFF
DNA: TGCGCCAGCGAATTACAGGGGGCCGATGAGCAGTTCTTC

D: TRBD2
V: TRBV11-2
J: TRBJ2-4
size: NA
CDR3: CASSLDQWREGQNIQYF
DNA: TGTGCCAGCAGCTTAGATCAGTGGCGGGAGGGCCAAAACATTCAGTACTTC

D: TRBD2
V: TRBV20-1
J: TRBJ2-1
size: many
CDR3: CSATEGSGAGSSYNEQFF
DNA: TGCAGTGCTACCGAGGGAAGCGGGGCTGGGAGCTCCTACAATGAGCAGTTCTTC

D: NA
V: TRBV20-1
J: TRBJ1-2
size: many
CDR3: CSANQGSYGYTF
DNA: TGCAGTGCTAATCAGGGGAGCTATGGCTACACCTTC

D: TRBD2
V: TRBV7-8
J: TRBJ2-3
size: NA
CDR3: CASSPTGTSGRSTDTQYF
DNA: TGTGCCAGCAGCCCTACCGGGACTAGCGGGAGAAGCACAGATACGCAGTATTTT

D: NA
V: TRBV5-1
J: TRBJ2-7
size: NA
CDR3: CASSLLEGYEQYF
DNA: TGCGCCAGCAGCTTGTTAGAGGGCTACGAGCAGTACTTC

D: TRBD1
V: TRBV12-3/TRBV12-4
J: TRBJ2-7
size: many
CDR3: CASGRDRVDEQYF
DNA: TGTGCCAGCGGTCGGGACAGGGTCGACGAGCAGTACTTC

D: NA
V: TRBV19
J: TRBJ1-1
size: few
CDR3: CASSMGGPGTEAFF
DNA: TGTGCCAGTAGTATGGGGGGGCCGGGCACTGAAGCTTTCTTT

D: NA
V: TRBV9
J: TRBJ1-3
size: many
CDR3: CASSVGGHGNTIYF
DNA: TGTGCCAGCAGCGTAGGAGGCCACGGAAACACCATATATTTT

D: TRBD1
V: TRBV12-3/TRBV12-4
J: TRBJ1-6
size: many
CDR3: CASSSRDRASPLHF
DNA: TGTGCCAGCAGTTCCCGGGACAGGGCTTCACCCCTCCACTTT

D: NA
V: TRBV6-2/TRBV6-3
J: TRBJ2-1
size: many
CDR3: CASRKRIAHSYNEQFF
DNA: TGTGCCAGCAGAAAGAGGATAGCTCACTCCTACAATGAGCAGTTCTTC

D: TRBD1
V: TRBV6-5
J: TRBJ2-1
size: few
CDR3: CASSYAGQGPYEQFF
DNA: TGTGCCAGCAGTTACGCGGGACAGGGGCCTTATGAGCAGTTCTTC

D: NA
V: TRBV6-1
J: TRBJ1-5
size: many
CDR3: CASSLGPHGNQPQHF
DNA: TGTGCCAGCAGCCTCGGGCCCCATGGGAATCAGCCCCAGCATTTT

D: TRBD2
V: TRBV29-1
J: TRBJ2-7
size: NA
CDR3: CSVIAGEYEQYF
DNA: TGCAGCGTGATAGCGGGAGAATACGAGCAGTACTTC

D: TRBD2
V: TRBV28
J: TRBJ2-5
size: many
CDR3: CAIQTGLVIETQYF
DNA: TGTGCCATCCAAACGGGACTAGTCATCGAGACCCAGTACTTC

D: NA
V: TRBV4-3
J: TRBJ1-2
size: many
CDR3: CASSLHEQGDYGYTF
DNA: TGCGCCAGCAGCCTTCACGAGCAGGGTGACTATGGCTACACCTTC

D: NA
V: TRBV18
J: TRBJ2-7
size: many
CDR3: CASSFELGAYEQYF
DNA: TGTGCCAGCTCATTCGAATTAGGGGCTTACGAGCAGTACTTC

D: NA
V: TRBV29-1
J: TRBJ2-6
size: many
CDR3: CSVESGPGANVLTF
DNA: TGCAGCGTTGAAAGTGGGCCTGGGGCCAACGTCCTGACTTTC

D: NA
V: TRBV5-6
J: TRBJ2-5
size: many
CDR3: CASSSGLKETQYF
DNA: TGTGCCAGCAGCTCCGGACTGAAAGAGACCCAGTACTTC

D: TRBD1
V: TRBV10-3
J: TRBJ2-1
size: many
CDR3: CAISPGTGAGNEQFF
DNA: TGTGCCATCAGTCCTGGGACAGGGGCAGGCAATGAGCAGTTCTTC

D: NA
V: TRBV6-1
J: TRBJ2-3
size: NA
CDR3: CASSDDSPLTDTQYF
DNA: TGTGCCAGCAGTGATGACTCGCCGCTCACAGATACGCAGTATTTT

D: NA
V: TRBV5-1
J: TRBJ2-3
size: many
CDR3: CASKGGTSTDTQYF
DNA: TGCGCCAGCAAGGGAGGCACTAGCACAGATACGCAGTATTTT

D: TRBD1
V: TRBV12-3/TRBV12-4
J: TRBJ1-4
size: many
CDR3: CASRKWTGGLEKLFF
DNA: TGTGCCAGCAGGAAATGGACAGGGGGCCTCGAAAAACTGTTTTTT